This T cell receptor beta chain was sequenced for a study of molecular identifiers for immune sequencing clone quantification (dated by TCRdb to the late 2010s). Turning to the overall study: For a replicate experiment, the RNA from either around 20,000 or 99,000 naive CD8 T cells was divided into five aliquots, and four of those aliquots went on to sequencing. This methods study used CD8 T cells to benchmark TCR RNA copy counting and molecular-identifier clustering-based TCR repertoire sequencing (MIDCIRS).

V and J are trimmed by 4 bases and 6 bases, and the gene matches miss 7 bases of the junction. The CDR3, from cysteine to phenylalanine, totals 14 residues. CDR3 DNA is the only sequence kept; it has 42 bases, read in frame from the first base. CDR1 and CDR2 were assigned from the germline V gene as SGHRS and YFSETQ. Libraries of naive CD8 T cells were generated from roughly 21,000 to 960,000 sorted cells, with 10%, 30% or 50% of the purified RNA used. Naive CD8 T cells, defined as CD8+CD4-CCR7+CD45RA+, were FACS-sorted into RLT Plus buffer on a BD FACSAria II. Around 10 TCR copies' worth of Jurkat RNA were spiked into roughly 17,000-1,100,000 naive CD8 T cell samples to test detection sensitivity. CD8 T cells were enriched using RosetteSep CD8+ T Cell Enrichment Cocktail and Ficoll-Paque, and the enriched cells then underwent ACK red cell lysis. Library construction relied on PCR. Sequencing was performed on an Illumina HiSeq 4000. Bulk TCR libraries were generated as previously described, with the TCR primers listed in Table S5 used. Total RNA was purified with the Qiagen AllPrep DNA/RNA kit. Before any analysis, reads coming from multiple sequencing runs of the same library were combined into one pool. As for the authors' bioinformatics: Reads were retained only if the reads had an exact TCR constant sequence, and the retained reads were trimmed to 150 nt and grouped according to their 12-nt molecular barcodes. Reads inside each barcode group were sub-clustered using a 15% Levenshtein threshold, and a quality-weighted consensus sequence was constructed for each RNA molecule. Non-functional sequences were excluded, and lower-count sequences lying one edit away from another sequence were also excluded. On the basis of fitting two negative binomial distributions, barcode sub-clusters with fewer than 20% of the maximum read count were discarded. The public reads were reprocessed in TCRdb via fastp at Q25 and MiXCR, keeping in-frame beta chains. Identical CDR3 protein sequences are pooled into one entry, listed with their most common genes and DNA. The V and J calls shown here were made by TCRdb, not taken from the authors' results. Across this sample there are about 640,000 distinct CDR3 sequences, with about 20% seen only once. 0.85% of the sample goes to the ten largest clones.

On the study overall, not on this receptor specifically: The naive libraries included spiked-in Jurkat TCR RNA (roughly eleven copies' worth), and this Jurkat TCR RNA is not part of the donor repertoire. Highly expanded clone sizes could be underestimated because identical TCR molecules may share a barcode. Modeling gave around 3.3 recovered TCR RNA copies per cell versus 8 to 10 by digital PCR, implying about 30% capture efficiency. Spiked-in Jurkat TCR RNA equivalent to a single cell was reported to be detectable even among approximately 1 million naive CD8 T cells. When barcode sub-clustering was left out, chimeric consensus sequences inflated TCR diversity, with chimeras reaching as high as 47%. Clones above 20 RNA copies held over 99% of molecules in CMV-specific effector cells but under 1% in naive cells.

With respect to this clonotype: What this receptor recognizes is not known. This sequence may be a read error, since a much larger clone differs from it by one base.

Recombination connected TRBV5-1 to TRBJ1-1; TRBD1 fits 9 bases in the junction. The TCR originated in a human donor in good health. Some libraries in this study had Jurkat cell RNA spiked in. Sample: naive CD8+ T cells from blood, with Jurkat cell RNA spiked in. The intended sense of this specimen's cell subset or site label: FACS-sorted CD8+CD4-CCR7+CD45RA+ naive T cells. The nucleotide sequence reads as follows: TGCGCCAGCAGCGTGGGACAGGGACTGGCTGAAGCTTTCTTT. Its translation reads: CASSVGQGLAEAFF.